A selection of T cell receptor beta chains follows, all from one sample in a study of T cells after yellow fever vaccination. One entry per CDR3 protein, called by TCRdb with MiXCR from the 5' RACE reads. The sample has 110,000 to 150,000 distinct CDR3 sequences, approximately 6.6% seen once. Material: CD4+ T cells sorted from PBMCs, obtained 10 days after the yellow fever booster vaccination. The receptors stem from a man aged 30-40 years who received the YFV17D yellow fever vaccine. Each CDR3 is given with its conserved first and last residue. D genes are given only for firm matches. Not every row has a clone size; where given, it reads once, few, many or a size class.

TRBV11-2	.	many	14	TRBJ1-1	CASSLERHRPEAFF	TGTGCCAGCAGCTTAGAACGTCACCGGCCTGAAGCTTTCTTT
TRBV7-2	.	medium-sized	15	TRBJ2-7	CASSLGQDRSYEQYF	TGTGCCAGCAGCTTAGGCCAAGACAGATCCTACGAGCAGTACTTC
TRBV24-1	.	many	16	TRBJ2-1	CATSDSSASPVNEQFF	TGTGCCACCAGTGATTCCTCGGCTTCTCCCGTCAATGAGCAGTTCTTC
TRBV20-1	TRBD2	few	17	TRBJ2-1	CSAREGSGTSGYNEQFF	TGCAGTGCTAGAGAGGGTTCCGGGACTAGCGGTTACAATGAGCAGTTCTTC
TRBV7-3	.	many	11	TRBJ2-3	CASSEGDTQYF	TGTGCCAGCAGCGAAGGAGATACGCAGTATTTT
TRBV20-1	.	few	13	TRBJ1-2	CSAIDRSNYGYTF	TGCAGTGCTATCGACAGGTCTAACTATGGCTACACCTTC
TRBV5-6	.	many	14	TRBJ2-2	CASSPDPNTGELFF	TGTGCCAGCAGCCCTGACCCGAACACCGGGGAGCTGTTTTTT
TRBV27	TRBD2	many	16	TRBJ2-3	CASSLSSGSRPDTQYF	TGTGCCAGCAGTTTATCGAGCGGGAGTAGGCCAGATACGCAGTATTTT
TRBV15	.	.	15	TRBJ2-1	CATSRTGSSYNEQFF	TGTGCCACCAGCAGAACGGGGAGCTCCTACAATGAGCAGTTCTTC
TRBV20-1	.	many	18	TRBJ2-2	CSARVGAGSNLHPGELFF	TGCAGTGCTAGAGTGGGAGCAGGGTCAAACCTTCACCCCGGGGAGCTGTTTTTT
TRBV12-3/TRBV12-4	TRBD1	.	15	TRBJ1-1	CASRESGTVNTEAFF	TGTGCCAGCCGAGAGTCCGGGACAGTGAACACTGAAGCTTTCTTT
TRBV5-5	.	many	18	TRBJ2-1	CASSLGAGGPSSYNEQFF	TGTGCCAGCAGCTTGGGGGCCGGGGGCCCAAGCTCCTACAATGAGCAGTTCTTC
TRBV30	.	many	13	TRBJ2-1	CAWNPSSYNEQFF	TGTGCCTGGAACCCGAGCTCCTACAATGAGCAGTTCTTC
TRBV4-1	TRBD2	many	18	TRBJ2-3	CASSQDLGSGRASDTQYF	TGCGCCAGCAGCCAAGATCTAGGTAGCGGGAGGGCTTCAGATACGCAGTATTTT
TRBV5-1	TRBD2	.	16	TRBJ2-2	CASSRGLAGSTGELFF	TGCGCCAGCAGCCGGGGACTAGCGGGAAGCACCGGGGAGCTGTTTTTT
TRBV5-1	.	few	14	TRBJ1-1	CASSPRTVNTEAFF	TGCGCCAGCAGCCCCCGGACGGTGAACACTGAAGCTTTCTTT
TRBV14	.	many	15	TRBJ2-7	CASSQGLGNYYEQYF	TGTGCCAGCAGCCAAGGCTTGGGGAATTACTACGAGCAGTACTTC
TRBV5-1	TRBD1	many	15	TRBJ2-1	CASSLPGQGAGEQFF	TGCGCCAGCAGCTTGCCGGGACAGGGGGCCGGTGAGCAGTTCTTC
TRBV7-2	TRBD1	.	15	TRBJ2-7	CASSKGQGISYEQYF	TGTGCCAGCAGCAAGGGACAGGGGATCTCCTACGAGCAGTACTTC
TRBV18	TRBD1	.	14	TRBJ2-1	CASSPRTGVNEQFF	TGTGCCAGCTCACCCCGGACAGGGGTCAATGAGCAGTTCTTC
TRBV20-1	.	many	16	TRBJ2-1	CSARGSTRESPNEQFF	TGCAGTGCTAGAGGTTCCACCCGGGAGTCCCCCAATGAGCAGTTCTTC
TRBV12-3/TRBV12-4	TRBD1	many	15	TRBJ1-1	CASSLQGEGQSEAFF	TGTGCCAGCAGTTTACAGGGGGAGGGACAGTCTGAAGCTTTCTTT
TRBV3-1	TRBD1	many	21	TRBJ2-1	CASGYYPTGTGWFLSYNEQFF	TGTGCCAGCGGCTACTACCCCACCGGGACAGGGTGGTTTTTATCCTACAATGAGCAGTTCTTC
TRBV4-3	.	.	15	TRBJ1-1	CASSQGPRTNTEAFF	TGCGCCAGCAGCCAAGGGCCAAGGACGAACACTGAAGCTTTCTTT
TRBV7-6	.	many	12	TRBJ2-2	CASSLGQQGLFF	TGTGCCAGCAGCTTAGGACAGCAAGGGCTGTTTTTT
TRBV11-2	TRBD2	many	19	TRBJ2-1	CASSGPTGGLIRSYNEQFF	TGTGCCAGCAGCGGACCAACGGGAGGACTAATACGCTCCTACAATGAGCAGTTCTTC
TRBV24-1	.	.	16	TRBJ2-1	CATSDPNGQSGNEQFF	TGTGCCACCAGTGACCCCAACGGACAGAGTGGGAATGAGCAGTTCTTC